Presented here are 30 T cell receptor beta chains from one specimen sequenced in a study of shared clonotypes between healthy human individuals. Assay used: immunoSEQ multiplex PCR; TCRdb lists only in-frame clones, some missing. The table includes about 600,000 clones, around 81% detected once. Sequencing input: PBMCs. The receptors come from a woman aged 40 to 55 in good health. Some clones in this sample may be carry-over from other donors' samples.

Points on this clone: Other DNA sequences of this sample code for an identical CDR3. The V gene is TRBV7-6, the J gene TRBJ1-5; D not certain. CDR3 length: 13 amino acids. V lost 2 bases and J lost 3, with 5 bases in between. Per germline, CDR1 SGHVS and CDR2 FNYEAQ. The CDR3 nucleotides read TGTGCCAGCAGCTTATCAGACAATCAGCCCCAGCATTTT. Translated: CASSLSDNQPQHF.

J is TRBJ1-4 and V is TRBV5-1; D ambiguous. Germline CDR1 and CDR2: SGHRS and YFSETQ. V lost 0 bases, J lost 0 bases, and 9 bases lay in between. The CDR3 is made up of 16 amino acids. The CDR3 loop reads CASSLGATATNEKLFF. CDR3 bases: TGCGCCAGCAGCTTGGGGGCCACTGCAACTAATGAAAAACTGTTTTTT.

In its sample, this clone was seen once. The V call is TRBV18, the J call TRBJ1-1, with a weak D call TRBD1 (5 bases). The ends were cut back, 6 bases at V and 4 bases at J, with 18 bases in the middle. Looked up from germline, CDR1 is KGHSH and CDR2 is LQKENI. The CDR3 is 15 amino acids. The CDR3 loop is CASSPRGGEGTEAFF. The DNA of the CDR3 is TGTGCCAGCTCCCCCCGGGGGGGGGAAGGCACTGAAGCTTTCTTT. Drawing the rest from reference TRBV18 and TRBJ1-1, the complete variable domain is NAGVMQNPRHLVRRRGQEARLRCSPMKGHSHVYWYRQLPEEGLKFMVYLQKENIIDESGMPKERFSAEFPKEGPSILRIQQVVRGDSAAYFCASSPRGGEGTEAFFGQGTRLTVV.

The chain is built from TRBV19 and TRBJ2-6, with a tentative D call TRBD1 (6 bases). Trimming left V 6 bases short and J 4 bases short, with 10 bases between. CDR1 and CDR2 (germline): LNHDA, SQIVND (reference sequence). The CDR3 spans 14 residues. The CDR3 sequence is CASRDRSGANVLTF. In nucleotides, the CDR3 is TGTGCCAGTAGAGACAGGTCCGGGGCCAACGTCCTGACTTTC.

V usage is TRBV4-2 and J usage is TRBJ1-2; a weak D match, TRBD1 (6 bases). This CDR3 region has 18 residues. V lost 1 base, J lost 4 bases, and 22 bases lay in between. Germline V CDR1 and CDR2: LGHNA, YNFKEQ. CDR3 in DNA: TGTGCCAGCAGCCAAGCGCTTTCAGGGACAATAATTGCCTATGGCTACACCTTC. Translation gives CASSQALSGTIIAYGYTF.

CDR3 coding DNA: TGTGCCAGCAGGTCAGCGTACGAGCAGTACTTC. Translated, it gives CASRSAYEQYF. The chain employs TRBV2 and TRBJ2-7; D is undetermined. CDR3 length: 11 amino acids. V was shortened by 6 bases and J by 4 bases, with 7 bases between the two germline ends. Germline assignment: CDR1 SNHLY and CDR2 FYNNEI.

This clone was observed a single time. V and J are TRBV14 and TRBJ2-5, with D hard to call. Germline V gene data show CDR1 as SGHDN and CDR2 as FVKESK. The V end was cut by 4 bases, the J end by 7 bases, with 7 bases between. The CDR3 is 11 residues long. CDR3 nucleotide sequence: TGTGCCAGCAGCCTCCTGACGACCCAGTACTTC. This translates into CASSLLTTQYF.

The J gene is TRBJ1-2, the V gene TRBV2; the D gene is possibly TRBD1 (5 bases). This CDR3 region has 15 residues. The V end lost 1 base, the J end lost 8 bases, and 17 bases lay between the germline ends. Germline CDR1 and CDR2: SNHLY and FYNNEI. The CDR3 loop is CASSEVISGTSGYTF. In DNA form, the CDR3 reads TGTGCCAGCAGTGAAGTGATATCAGGGACGTCGGGCTACACCTTC.

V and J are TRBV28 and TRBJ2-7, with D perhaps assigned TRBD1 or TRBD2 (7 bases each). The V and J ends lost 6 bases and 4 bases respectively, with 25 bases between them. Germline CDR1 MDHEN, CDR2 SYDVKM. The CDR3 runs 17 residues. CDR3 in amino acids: CASSPGRGARGGYEQYF. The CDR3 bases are TGTGCCAGCAGCCCAGGCCGTGGCGCCAGGGGGGGATACGAGCAGTACTTC.

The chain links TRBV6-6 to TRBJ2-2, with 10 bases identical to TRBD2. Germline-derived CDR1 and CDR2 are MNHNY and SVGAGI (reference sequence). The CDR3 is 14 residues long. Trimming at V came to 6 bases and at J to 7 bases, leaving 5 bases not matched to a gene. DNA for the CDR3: TGTGCCAGCAGACGACTAGCGGGCAACGGGGAGCTGTTTTTT. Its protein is CASRRLAGNGELFF.

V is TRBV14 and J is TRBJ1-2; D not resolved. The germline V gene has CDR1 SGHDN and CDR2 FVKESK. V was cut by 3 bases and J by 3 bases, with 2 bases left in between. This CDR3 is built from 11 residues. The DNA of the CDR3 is TGTGCCAGCAGCCAGGACTATGGCTACACCTTC. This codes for CASSQDYGYTF.

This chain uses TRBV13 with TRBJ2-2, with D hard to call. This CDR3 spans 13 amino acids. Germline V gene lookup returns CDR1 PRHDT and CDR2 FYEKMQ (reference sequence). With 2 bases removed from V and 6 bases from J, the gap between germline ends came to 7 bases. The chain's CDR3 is CASSLSSAGELFF. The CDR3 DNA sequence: TGTGCCAGCAGCTTAAGTTCGGCCGGGGAGCTGTTTTTT.

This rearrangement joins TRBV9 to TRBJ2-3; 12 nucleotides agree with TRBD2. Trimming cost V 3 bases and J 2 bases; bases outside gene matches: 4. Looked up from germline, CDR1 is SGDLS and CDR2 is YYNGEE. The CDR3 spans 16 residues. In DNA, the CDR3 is TGTGCCAGCAGCGCCGGACTAGCGGGACACACAGATACGCAGTATTTT. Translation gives CASSAGLAGHTDTQYF. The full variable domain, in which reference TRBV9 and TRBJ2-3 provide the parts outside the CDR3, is DSGVTQTPKHLITATGQRVTLRCSPRSGDLSVYWYQQSLDQGLQFLIQYYNGEERAKGNILERFSAQQFPDLHSELNLSSLELGDSALYFCASSAGLAGHTDTQYFGPGTRLTVL.

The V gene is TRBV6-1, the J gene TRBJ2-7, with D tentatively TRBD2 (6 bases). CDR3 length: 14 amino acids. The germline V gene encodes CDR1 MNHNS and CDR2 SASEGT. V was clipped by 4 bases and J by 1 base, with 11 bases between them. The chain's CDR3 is CASSAHSGSYEQYF. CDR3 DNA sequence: TGTGCCAGCAGTGCGCATAGCGGATCCTACGAGCAGTACTTC.

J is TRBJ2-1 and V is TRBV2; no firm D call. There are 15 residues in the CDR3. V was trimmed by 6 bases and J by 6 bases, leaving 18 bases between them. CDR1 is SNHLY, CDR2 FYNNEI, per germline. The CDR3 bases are TGTGCCAGCAGGTCACAAGGTGGGGATCTCAATGAGCAGTTCTTC. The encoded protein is CASRSQGGDLNEQFF.

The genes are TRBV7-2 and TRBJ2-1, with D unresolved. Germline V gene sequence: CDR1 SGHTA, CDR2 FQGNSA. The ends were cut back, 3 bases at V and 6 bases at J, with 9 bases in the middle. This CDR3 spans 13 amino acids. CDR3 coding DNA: TGTGCCAGCAGCTTGAGCAGCCCCAATGAGCAGTTCTTC. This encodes CASSLSSPNEQFF.

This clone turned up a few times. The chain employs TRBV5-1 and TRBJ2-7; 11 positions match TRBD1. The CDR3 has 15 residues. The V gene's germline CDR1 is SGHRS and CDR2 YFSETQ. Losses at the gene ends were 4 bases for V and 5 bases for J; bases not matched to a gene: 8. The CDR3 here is CASSTSGQGVNEQYF. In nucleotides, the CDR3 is TGCGCCAGCAGCACGTCGGGACAGGGGGTCAACGAGCAGTACTTC.

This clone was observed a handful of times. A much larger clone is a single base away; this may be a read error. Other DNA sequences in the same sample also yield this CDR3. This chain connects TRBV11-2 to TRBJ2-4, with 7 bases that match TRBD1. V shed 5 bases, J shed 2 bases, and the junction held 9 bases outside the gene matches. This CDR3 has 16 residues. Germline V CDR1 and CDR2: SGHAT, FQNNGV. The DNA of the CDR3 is TGTGCCAGCAGCCGTTTACAGGGGTCCTCCAAAAACATTCAGTACTTC. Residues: CASSRLQGSSKNIQYF.

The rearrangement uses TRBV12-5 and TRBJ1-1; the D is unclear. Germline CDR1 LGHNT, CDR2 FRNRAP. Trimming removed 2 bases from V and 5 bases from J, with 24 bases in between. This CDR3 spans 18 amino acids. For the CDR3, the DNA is TGTGCTAGTGGTTTGAACACCAAAGTTCACAGCGCGAAGACTGAAGCTTTCTTT. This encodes CASGLNTKVHSAKTEAFF.

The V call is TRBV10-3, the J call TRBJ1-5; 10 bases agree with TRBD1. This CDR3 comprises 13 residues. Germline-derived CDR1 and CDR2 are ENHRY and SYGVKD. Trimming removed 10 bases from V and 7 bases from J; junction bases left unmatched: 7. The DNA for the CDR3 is TGTGCCAGTGGACAGGGGGGAGGACAGCCCCAGCATTTT. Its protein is CASGQGGGQPQHF.

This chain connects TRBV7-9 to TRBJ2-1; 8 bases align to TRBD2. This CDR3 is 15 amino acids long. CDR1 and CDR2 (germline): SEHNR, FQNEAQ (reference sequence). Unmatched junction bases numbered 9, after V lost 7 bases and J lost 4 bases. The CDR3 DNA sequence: TGTGCCAGCATACCTCAAGCGGGAGCTTACAATGAGCAGTTCTTC. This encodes CASIPQAGAYNEQFF.

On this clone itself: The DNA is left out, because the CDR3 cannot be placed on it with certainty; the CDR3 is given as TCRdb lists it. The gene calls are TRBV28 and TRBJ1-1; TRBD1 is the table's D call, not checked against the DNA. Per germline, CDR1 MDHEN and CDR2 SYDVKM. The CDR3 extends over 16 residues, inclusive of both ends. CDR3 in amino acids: CASSSSGQGMNTEAFF.

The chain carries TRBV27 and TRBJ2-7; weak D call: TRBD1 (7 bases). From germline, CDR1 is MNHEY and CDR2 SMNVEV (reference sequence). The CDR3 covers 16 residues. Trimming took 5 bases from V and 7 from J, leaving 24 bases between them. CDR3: CASSPKAGGTDPEQYF. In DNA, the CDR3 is TGTGCCAGCAGTCCTAAAGCCGGAGGGACAGATCCAGAGCAGTACTTC.

The CDR3 DNA reads as TGTGCCAGCAGCTTAAGCGGGACTGGATCCGGGGAGCTGTTTTTT. Translation: CASSLSGTGSGELFF. The rearrangement joins TRBV7-3 to TRBJ2-2, with D maybe TRBD2 (6 bases). Germline V lookup: CDR1 SGHTA, CDR2 FQGTGA. V dropped 1 base and J dropped 6 bases, with 12 bases sitting between them. This CDR3 contains 15 residues.

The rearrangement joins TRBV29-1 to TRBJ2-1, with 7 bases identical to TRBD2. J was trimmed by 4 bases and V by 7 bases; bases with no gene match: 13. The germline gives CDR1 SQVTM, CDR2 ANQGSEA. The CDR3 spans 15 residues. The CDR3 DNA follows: TGCAGCGGTGGGCTGGGTTCTAGCGGTTACAATGAGCAGTTCTTC. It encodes CSGGLGSSGYNEQFF.

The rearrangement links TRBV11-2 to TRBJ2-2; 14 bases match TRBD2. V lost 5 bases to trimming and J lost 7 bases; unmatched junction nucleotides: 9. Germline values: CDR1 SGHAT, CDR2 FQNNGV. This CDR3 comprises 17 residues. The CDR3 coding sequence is TGTGCCAGCAGCCCCTACGGACTAGCGGGAGGTAGCGGGGAGCTGTTTTTT. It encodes CASSPYGLAGGSGELFF. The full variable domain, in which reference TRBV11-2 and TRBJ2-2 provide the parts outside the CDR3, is EAGVAQSPRYKIIEKRQSVAFWCNPISGHATLYWYQQILGQGPKLLIQFQNNGVVDDSQLPKDRFSAERLKGVDSTLKIQPAKLEDSAVYLCASSPYGLAGGSGELFFGEGSRLTVL.

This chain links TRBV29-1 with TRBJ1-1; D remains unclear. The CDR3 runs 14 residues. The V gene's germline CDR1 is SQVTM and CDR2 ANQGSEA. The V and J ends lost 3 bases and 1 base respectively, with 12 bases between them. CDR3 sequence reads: CSVDRSGENTEAFF. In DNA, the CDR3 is TGCAGCGTTGACAGGTCCGGGGAGAACACTGAAGCTTTCTTT.

CDR3 in amino acids: CASAEGRERLQETQYF. CDR3 sequence (DNA): TGTGCCAGCGCGGAGGGCCGCGAGCGGCTCCAAGAGACCCAGTACTTC. The chain carries TRBV28 and TRBJ2-5, with a tentative D call TRBD2 (6 bases). CDR3 length equals 16 residues. The V gene lost 8 bases and the J gene lost 1 base, with 20 bases spanning the gap. From germline, CDR1 is MDHEN and CDR2 SYDVKM. Looking up the rest from reference TRBV28 and TRBJ2-5 gives the full variable domain: DVKVTQSSRYLVKRTGEKVFLECVQDMDHENMFWYRQDPGLGLRLIYFSYDVKMKEKGDIPEGYSVSREKKERFSLILESASTNQTSMYLCASAEGRERLQETQYFGPGTRLLVL.

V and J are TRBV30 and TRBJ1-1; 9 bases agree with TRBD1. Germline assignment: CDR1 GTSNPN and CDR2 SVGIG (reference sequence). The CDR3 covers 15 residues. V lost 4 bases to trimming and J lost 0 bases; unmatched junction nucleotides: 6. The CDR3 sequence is CAWIGQGSLNTEAFF. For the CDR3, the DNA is TGTGCCTGGATAGGACAGGGGTCCTTGAACACTGAAGCTTTCTTT.

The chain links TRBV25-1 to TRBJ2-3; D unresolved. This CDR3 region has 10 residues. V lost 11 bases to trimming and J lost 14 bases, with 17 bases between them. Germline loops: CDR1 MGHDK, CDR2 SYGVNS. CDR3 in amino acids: CACRPSPRYF. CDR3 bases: TGTGCCTGCCGACCGTCCCCGAGGTATTTT.